This T cell receptor beta chain was retrieved from a study of circulating CD8 cells and anti-PD-1 response in melanoma. Sorting of live CD3+CD8+TCRalphabeta+ cells by PD-1 and/or TIGIT gave four subsets. TCR libraries were prepared from around 15 ng of total RNA with the QIAseq Immune Repertoire TCR panel. TCRdb ran MiXCR on the reads and lists one entry per CDR3 protein. The sample shows 300 to 400 distinct CDR3 sequences, about 6.6% of them seen only once. This clonotype qualifies as medium-sized (0.01 to 0.1%). The sample here was CD8+ T cells from PBMCs, taken at baseline or after one month of anti-PD-1 therapy (not recorded which). The receptor's source is a human donor with melanoma.

The CDR3: CATSPAGGAYTGELFF. CDR3 bases: TGTGCCACCAGTCCAGCGGGGGGAGCTTACACCGGGGAGCTGTTTTTT. V and J are TRBV24-1 and TRBJ2-2; 9 bases map to TRBD2. CDR3 length: 16 residues. Germline CDR1 KGHDR, CDR2 SFDVKD. The trim removed 6 bases at V and 3 bases at J, leaving 7 bases unmatched.